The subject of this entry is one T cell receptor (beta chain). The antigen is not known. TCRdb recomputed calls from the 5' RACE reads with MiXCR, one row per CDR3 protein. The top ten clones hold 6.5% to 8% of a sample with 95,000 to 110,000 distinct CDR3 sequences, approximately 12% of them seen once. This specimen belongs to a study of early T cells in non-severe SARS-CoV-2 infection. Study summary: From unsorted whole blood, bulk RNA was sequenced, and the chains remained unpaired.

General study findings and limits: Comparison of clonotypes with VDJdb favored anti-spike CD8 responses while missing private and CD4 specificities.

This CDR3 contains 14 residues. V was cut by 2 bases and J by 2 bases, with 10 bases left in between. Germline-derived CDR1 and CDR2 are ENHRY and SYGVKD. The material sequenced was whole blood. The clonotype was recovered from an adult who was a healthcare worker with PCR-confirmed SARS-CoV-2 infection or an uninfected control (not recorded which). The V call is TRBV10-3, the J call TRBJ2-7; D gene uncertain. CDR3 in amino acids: CAISEGILTYEQYF. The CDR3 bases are TGTGCCATCAGTGAGGGCATCCTAACCTACGAGCAGTACTTC.